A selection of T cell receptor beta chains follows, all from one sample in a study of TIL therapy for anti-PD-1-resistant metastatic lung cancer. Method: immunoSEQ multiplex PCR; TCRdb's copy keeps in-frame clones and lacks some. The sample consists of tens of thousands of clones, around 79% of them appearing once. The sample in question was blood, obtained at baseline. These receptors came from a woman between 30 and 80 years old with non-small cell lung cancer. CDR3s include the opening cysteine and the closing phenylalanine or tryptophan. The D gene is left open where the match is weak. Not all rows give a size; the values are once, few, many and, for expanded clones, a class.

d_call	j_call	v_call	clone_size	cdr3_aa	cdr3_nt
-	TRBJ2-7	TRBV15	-	CATSRDSGLTSEQYF	TGTGCCACCAGCAGAGATTCGGGATTGACAAGCGAGCAGTACTTC
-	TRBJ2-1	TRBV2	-	CASSPFNEQFF	TGTGCCAGCAGTCCCTTCAATGAGCAGTTCTTC
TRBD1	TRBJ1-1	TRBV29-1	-	CSARGGQGAFTEAFF	TGCAGCGCCCGAGGGGGGCAGGGGGCTTTCACTGAAGCTTTCTTT
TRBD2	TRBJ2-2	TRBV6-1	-	CARGAGGNTGELFF	TGTGCCAGGGGAGCGGGGGGGAACACCGGGGAGCTGTTTTTT
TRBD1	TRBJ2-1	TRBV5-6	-	CASSPTGTGGDEQFF	TGTGCCAGCAGCCCAACCGGGACAGGGGGCGATGAGCAGTTCTTC
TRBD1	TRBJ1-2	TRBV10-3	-	CAISETGDGYTF	TGTGCCATCAGTGAGACAGGGGATGGCTACACCTTC
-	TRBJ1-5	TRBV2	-	CASSDRESQPQHF	TGTGCCAGCAGTGACAGGGAAAGTCAGCCCCAGCATTTT
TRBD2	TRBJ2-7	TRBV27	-	CASSLRLAGVYEQYF	TGTGCCAGCAGTTTGCGACTAGCGGGAGTTTACGAGCAGTACTTC
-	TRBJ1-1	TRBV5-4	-	CASSPGSLNTEAFF	TGTGCCAGCAGCCCGGGATCTCTAAACACTGAAGCTTTCTTT
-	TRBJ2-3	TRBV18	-	CASSTGPTDTQYF	TGTGCCAGCTCAACTGGACCCACAGATACGCAGTATTTT
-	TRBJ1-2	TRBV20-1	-	CSASPGNGYTF	TGCAGTGCCAGCCCAGGGAATGGCTACACCTTC
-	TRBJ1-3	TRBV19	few	CASSISNSGNTIYF	TGTGCCAGTAGTATTTCGAACTCTGGAAACACCATATATTTT
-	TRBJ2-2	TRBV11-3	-	CASSPGTSNTGELFF	TGTGCCAGCAGCCCCGGGACTTCTAACACCGGGGAGCTGTTTTTT
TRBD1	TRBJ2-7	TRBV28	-	CASSLPGQGVYEQYF	TGTGCCAGCAGCCTTCCGGGACAGGGGGTGTACGAGCAGTACTTC
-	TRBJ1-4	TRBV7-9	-	CASSSTLSSHEKLFF	TGTGCCAGCAGCTCTACTCTTTCTTCCCATGAAAAACTGTTTTTT
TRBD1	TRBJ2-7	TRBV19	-	CASSPGRDRVSEQYF	TGTGCCAGTAGCCCGGGCCGGGACAGGGTTTCCGAGCAGTACTTC
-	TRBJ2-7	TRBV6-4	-	CASSVEVGGYEQYF	TGTGCCAGCAGTGTTGAAGTAGGGGGCTACGAGCAGTACTTC
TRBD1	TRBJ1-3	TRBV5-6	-	CASSVRTGPSGNTIYF	TGTGCCAGCAGCGTGAGGACAGGGCCCTCTGGAAACACCATATATTTT
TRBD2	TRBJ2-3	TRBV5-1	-	CASTFLTGRDTDTQYF	TGCGCCAGCACCTTTCTCACGGGGAGGGACACAGATACGCAGTATTTT
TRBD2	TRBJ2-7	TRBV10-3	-	CAISESVPGLADAAEQYF	TGTGCCATCAGTGAGTCGGTCCCAGGGCTAGCGGACGCCGCCGAGCAGTACTTC
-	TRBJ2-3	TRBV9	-	CASSADSRAPTDTQYF	TGTGCCAGCAGCGCCGACTCAAGGGCCCCCACAGATACGCAGTATTTT
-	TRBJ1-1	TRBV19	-	CASSKQGGGETEAFF	TGTGCCAGTAGCAAACAAGGGGGGGGAGAGACTGAAGCTTTCTTT
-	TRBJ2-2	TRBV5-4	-	CASSLVGGRGGTGELFF	TGTGCCAGCAGCTTGGTAGGGGGGAGAGGCGGCACCGGGGAGCTGTTTTTT
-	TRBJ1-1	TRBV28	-	CASRLGRTNTEAFF	TGTGCCAGCAGGCTGGGACGCACGAACACTGAAGCTTTCTTT
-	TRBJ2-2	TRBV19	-	CASSFAWGANTGELFF	TGTGCCAGTAGTTTCGCCTGGGGTGCGAACACCGGGGAGCTGTTTTTT
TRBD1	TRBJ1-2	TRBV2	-	CASSEGNRGRDGYTF	TGTGCCAGCAGTGAAGGGAACAGGGGGCGAGATGGCTACACCTTC
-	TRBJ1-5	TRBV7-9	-	CASSLAGGNQPQHF	TGTGCCAGCAGCCTTGCCGGTGGCAATCAGCCCCAGCATTTT
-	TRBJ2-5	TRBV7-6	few	CASSPGLTETQYF	TGTGCCAGCAGTCCTGGACTAACGGAGACCCAGTACTTC
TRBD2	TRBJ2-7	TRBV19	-	CASSPRLAGYEQYF	TGTGCCAGTAGTCCGCGACTAGCGGGGTACGAGCAGTACTTC
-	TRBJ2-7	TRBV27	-	CAIIPRGQYF	TGTGCCATCATCCCCCGGGGGCAGTACTTC
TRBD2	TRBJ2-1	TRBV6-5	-	CASSYGTSHYNEQFF	TGTGCCAGCAGTTACGGGACTAGCCACTACAATGAGCAGTTCTTC
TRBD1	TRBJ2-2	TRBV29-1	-	CSVPGTGVSGRATGELFF	TGCAGCGTACCCGGGACAGGGGTTTCGGGAAGGGCCACCGGGGAGCTGTTTTTT
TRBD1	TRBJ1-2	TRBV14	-	CASRRQGDYGYTF	TGTGCCAGCAGGCGACAGGGAGACTATGGCTACACCTTC
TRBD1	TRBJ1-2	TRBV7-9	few	CASSDGDRGRFYGYTF	TGTGCCAGCAGTGACGGGGACAGGGGGCGCTTCTATGGCTACACCTTC
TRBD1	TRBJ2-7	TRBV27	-	CASSLSTGQGKQYF	TGTGCCAGCAGTTTATCTACGGGACAGGGAAAGCAGTACTTC
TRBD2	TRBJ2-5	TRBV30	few	CAWRRTAGEETQYF	TGTGCCTGGAGACGGACAGCGGGGGAAGAGACCCAGTACTTC
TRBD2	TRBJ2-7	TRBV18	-	CASSRGREDHEQYF	TGTGCCAGCTCACGGGGGCGGGAGGACCACGAGCAGTACTTC
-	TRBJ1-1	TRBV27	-	CASAFRGSWNTEAFF	TGTGCCAGCGCATTTAGAGGCAGTTGGAACACTGAAGCTTTCTTT
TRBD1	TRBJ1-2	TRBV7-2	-	CASFQTGGVYTF	TGTGCCAGCTTCCAGACAGGGGGCGTCTACACCTTC
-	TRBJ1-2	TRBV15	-	CATSFGMTEYGYTF	TGTGCCACCAGCTTTGGGATGACGGAGTATGGCTACACCTTC
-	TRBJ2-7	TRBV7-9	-	CASSQDVQYEQYF	TGCGCCAGCAGCCAAGATGTCCAATACGAGCAGTACTTC
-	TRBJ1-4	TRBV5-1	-	CASSPGSEEKLFF	TGCGCCAGCAGCCCCGGATCCGAAGAAAAACTGTTTTTT
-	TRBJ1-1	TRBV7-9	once	CASSPRTVDTEAFF	TGTGCCAGCAGCCCACGCACGGTTGACACTGAAGCTTTCTTT
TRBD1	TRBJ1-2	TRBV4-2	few	CASSHQGTGRGNYGYTF	TGTGCCAGCAGCCACCAAGGGACAGGGAGGGGAAACTATGGCTACACCTTC
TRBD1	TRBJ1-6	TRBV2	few	CASSSDRDIGSPLHF	TGTGCCAGCAGTTCGGACAGGGATATTGGGTCACCCCTCCACTTT